Shown below are 15 T cell receptor beta chains from a single sample sequenced in a study of blood T cell repertoires in COVID-19 (dated by TCRdb to 2020 to 2022). Receptor amplification or capture employed the immunoSEQ multiplex PCR assay. The clones in this table, taken by TCRdb from immuneACCESS, are in-frame only. Not every clone is retained; where verified, under half of the shortfall comes from an unresolved V gene, and the cause of the rest is unknown. For this sample the table gives roughly 68,000 clones, of which more than 75% were detected only once. About 9.4% of the sample rests with the top ten. The material sequenced was PBMCs or T cells enriched from blood (not recorded which). The receptors originated from a woman between 40 and 50 years old who had recovered from COVID-19.

The chain carries TRBV5-5 and TRBJ1-6; perhaps TRBD1 as D (5 bases). This CDR3 has 14 amino acids. CDR1 and CDR2 from the germline V gene are SGHKS and YYEKEE (reference sequence). V was trimmed by 4 bases and J by 7 bases, leaving 12 bases between them. The chain's CDR3 is CASSIRPGNSPLHF. CDR3 sequence (DNA): TGTGCCAGCAGCATAAGACCAGGGAATTCACCCCTCCACTTT.

V gene TRBV11-3 combines with J gene TRBJ2-3, with 8 bases aligning to TRBD2. Germline V CDR1 and CDR2: SGHNT, YENEEA. This CDR3 is 13 amino acids long. V lost 9 bases and J lost 11; bases outside the gene matches: 13. The CDR3 reads CASFQRGLAGQYF. As DNA, the CDR3 is TGTGCCAGTTTCCAAAGAGGACTAGCTGGGCAGTATTTT.

The chain links TRBV3-1 (or the pseudogene TRBV3-2) to TRBJ1-2; unclear D gene. The CDR3 contains 13 residues. V was clipped by 0 bases and J by 4 bases, with 6 bases between them. Germline V gene lookup returns CDR1 LGHDT and CDR2 YNNKEL (reference sequence). CDR3 nucleotides: TGTGCCAGCAGCCAAGATGGGAGCTATGGCTACACCTTC. This gives the protein CASSQDGSYGYTF.

The chain is built from TRBV6-5 and TRBJ2-5; 7 bases line up with TRBD1. Unmatched junction bases numbered 4, after V lost 2 bases and J lost 1 base. The CDR3 consists of 15 residues. Germline loops: CDR1 MNHEY, CDR2 SVGAGI. CDR3 sequence reads: CASSYARGSQETQYF. As DNA, the CDR3 is TGTGCCAGCAGTTACGCCAGGGGGTCCCAAGAGACCCAGTACTTC.

The chain couples TRBV7-2 to TRBJ2-7; possible D gene TRBD2, 5 bases. Germline V lookup: CDR1 SGHTA, CDR2 FQGNSA. The CDR3 consists of 14 residues. The V end was cut by 5 bases, the J end by 1 base, with 12 bases between. The CDR3 DNA reads TGTGCCAGCAGCCCAGGACCGGGATCCTACGAGCAGTACTTC. Its protein product is CASSPGPGSYEQYF. Full variable domain (remainder filled in from reference TRBV7-2 and TRBJ2-7): GAGVSQSPSNKVTEKGKDVELRCDPISGHTALYWYRQSLGQGLEFLIYFQGNSAPDKSGLPSDRFSAERTGGSVSTLTIQRTQQEDSAVYLCASSPGPGSYEQYFGPGTRLTVT.

The rearrangement uses TRBV27 and TRBJ1-3; no clear D gene. Germline CDR1 reads MNHEY; CDR2 reads SMNVEV (reference sequence). The length of the CDR3 is 13 residues. The V end lost 3 bases, the J end lost 4 bases, and 7 bases lay between the germline ends. CDR3: CASSFTGGNTIYF. Written as DNA, the CDR3 is TGTGCCAGCAGTTTCACGGGGGGAAACACCATATATTTT.

The chain uses TRBV6-6 and TRBJ2-7; D call uncertain. The CDR3 runs 12 residues. Germline V lookup: CDR1 MNHNY, CDR2 SVGAGI (reference sequence). Trimming shortened V by 2 bases and J by 3 bases, and 5 bases separated the two germline ends. The CDR3 nucleotides are TGTGCCAGCAGTTACGCAGGCTACGAGCAGTACTTC. Translation: CASSYAGYEQYF.

The chain recombines TRBV21-1 with TRBJ1-2; the DNA was not compared with TRBD1, the D call given in the table. TRBV21-1 is reported as a pseudogene. The CDR3 spans 14 residues. CDR3 in amino acids: CASSKGQMKYGYTF. The CDR3 DNA sequence: TGTGCCAGCAGCAAGGGACAGATGAAATATGGCTACACCTTC.

This clone has only one observation. This chain connects TRBV9 to TRBJ1-3; D gene unclear. CDR3 length: 14 residues. The ends were cut back, 6 bases at V and 1 base at J, with 11 bases in the middle. Germline V CDR1 and CDR2: SGDLS, YYNGEE. The CDR3 loop reads CASTGSSSGNTIYF. The CDR3 DNA follows: TGTGCCAGCACCGGGTCTTCATCTGGAAACACCATATATTTT.

This chain connects TRBV6-5 to TRBJ1-1; D unclear. CDR1 is MNHEY and CDR2 is SVGAGI in the germline V gene. Trimming removed 0 bases at V and 4 bases at J, with 12 bases between. The CDR3 is made up of 15 amino acids. Written as DNA, the CDR3 is TGTGCCAGCAGTTACTCCGCAAATGGAGGCACTGAAGCTTTCTTT. This gives the protein CASSYSANGGTEAFF.

The J gene is TRBJ1-6, the V gene TRBV6-5; 7 nucleotides match TRBD1. V was clipped by 5 bases and J by 7 bases; unmatched bases: 8. The germline V gene has CDR1 MNHEY and CDR2 SVGAGI. The CDR3 length is 15 residues. As DNA, the CDR3 is TGTGCCAGCAGTCCCCGACAGGGCGTCAATTCACCCCTCCACTTT. Translating it yields CASSPRQGVNSPLHF.

The chain recombines TRBV6-1 with TRBJ1-6, with D perhaps TRBD1 (6 bases). Trimming left V 3 bases short and J 0 bases short, with 12 bases between. The CDR3 is 17 residues long. In germline, CDR1 is MNHNS, CDR2 SASEGT. For the CDR3, the DNA is TGTGCCAGCAGTGAGACTACAGGGAGCTCCTATAATTCACCCCTCCACTTT. Its translation is CASSETTGSSYNSPLHF.

The rearrangement links TRBV15 to TRBJ2-7; 7 nucleotides agree with TRBD1. V dropped 5 bases and J dropped 1; count of bases not matched to a gene: 5. Per the germline V gene, CDR1 is LNHNV and CDR2 is YYDKDF (reference sequence). The length of the CDR3 is 14 residues. The chain's CDR3 is CATSPAGGSYEQYF. CDR3 DNA sequence: TGTGCCACCAGCCCGGCAGGGGGTTCCTACGAGCAGTACTTC. Supplemented by reference TRBV15 and TRBJ2-7, the full variable domain reads DAMVIQNPRYQVTQFGKPVTLSCSQTLNHNVMYWYQQKSSQAPKLLFHYYDKDFNNEADTPDNFQSRRPNTSFCFLDIRSPGLGDTAMYLCATSPAGGSYEQYFGPGTRLTVT.

DNA for the CDR3: TGTGCCAGCAGCTCCCCACGGGGGGGCCTTGACAATGAGCAGTTCTTC. The encoded protein is CASSSPRGGLDNEQFF. V and J are TRBV7-2 and TRBJ2-1; the match to TRBD2 covers 8 bases. Germline V CDR1 and CDR2: SGHTA, FQGNSA. CDR3 length: 16 residues. Losses at the gene ends were 4 bases for V and 5 bases for J; bases not matched to a gene: 10.

The chain has TRBV5-1 and TRBJ1-2; no clear D. V shed 0 bases and J shed 0 bases, with 9 bases lying between them. Germline loops: CDR1 SGHRS, CDR2 YFSETQ. This CDR3 is 15 amino acids long. The CDR3 sequence: CASSLVLDANYGYTF. The CDR3 DNA sequence: TGCGCCAGCAGCTTGGTTTTAGATGCTAACTATGGCTACACCTTC. The entire variable domain, with the rest obtained from reference TRBV5-1 and TRBJ1-2, is as follows: KAGVTQTPRYLIKTRGQQVTLSCSPISGHRSVSWYQQTPGQGLQFLFEYFSETQRNKGNFPGRFSGRQFSNSRSEMNVSTLELGDSALYLCASSLVLDANYGYTFGSGTRLTVV.